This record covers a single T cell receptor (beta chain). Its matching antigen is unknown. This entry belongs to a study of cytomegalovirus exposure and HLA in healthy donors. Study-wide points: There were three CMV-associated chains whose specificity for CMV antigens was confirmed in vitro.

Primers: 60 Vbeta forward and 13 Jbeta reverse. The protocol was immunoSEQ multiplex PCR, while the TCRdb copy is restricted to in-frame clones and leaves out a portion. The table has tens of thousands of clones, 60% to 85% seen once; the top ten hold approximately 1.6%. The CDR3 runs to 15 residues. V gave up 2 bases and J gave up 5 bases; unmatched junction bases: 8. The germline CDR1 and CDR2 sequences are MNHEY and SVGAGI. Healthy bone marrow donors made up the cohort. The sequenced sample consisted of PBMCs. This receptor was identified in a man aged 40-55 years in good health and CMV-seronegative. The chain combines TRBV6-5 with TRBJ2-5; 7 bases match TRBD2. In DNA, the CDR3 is TGTGCCAGCAGTTACGTTGGCGGGAGCGGGGAGACCCAGTACTTC. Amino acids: CASSYVGGSGETQYF.